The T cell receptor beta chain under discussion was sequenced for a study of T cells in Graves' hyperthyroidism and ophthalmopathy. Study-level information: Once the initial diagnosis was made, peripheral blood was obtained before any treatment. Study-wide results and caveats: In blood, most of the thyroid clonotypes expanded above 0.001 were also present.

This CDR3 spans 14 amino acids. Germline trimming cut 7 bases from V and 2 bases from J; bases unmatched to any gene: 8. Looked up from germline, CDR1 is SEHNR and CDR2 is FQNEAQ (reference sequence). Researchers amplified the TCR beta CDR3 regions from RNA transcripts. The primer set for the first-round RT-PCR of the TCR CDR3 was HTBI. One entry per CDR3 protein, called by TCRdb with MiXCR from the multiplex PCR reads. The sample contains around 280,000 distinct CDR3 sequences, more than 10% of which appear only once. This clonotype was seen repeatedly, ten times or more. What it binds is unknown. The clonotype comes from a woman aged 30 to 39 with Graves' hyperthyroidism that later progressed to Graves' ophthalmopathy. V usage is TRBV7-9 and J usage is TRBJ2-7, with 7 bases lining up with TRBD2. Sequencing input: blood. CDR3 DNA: TGTGCCAGCACCGGGTGGGACTACGCCTACGAGCAGTACTTC. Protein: CASTGWDYAYEQYF. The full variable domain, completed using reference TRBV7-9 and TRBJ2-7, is DTGVSQNPRHKITKRGQNVTFRCDPISEHNRLYWYRQTLGQGPEFLTYFQNEAQLEKSRLLSDRFSAERPKGSFSTLEIQRTEQGDSAMYLCASTGWDYAYEQYFGPGTRLTVT.